Included here is one T cell receptor beta chain sequence, with context. The antigen remains undetermined. Germline and junction disagree at one end, which may indicate a read error. This specimen belongs to a study of graft-versus-host responses after intestinal transplantation. Study background: Transplant types were multivisceral, liver-intestinal, or isolated intestinal. Anti-thymocyte globulin induction preceded three to four years of tacrolimus and steroid maintenance in all recipients.

Study outcomes and limitations: Peak GvH clone levels in circulation were associated with early post-transplant HvG declines. High graft-versus-host to host-versus-graft clonal ratios were found in allografts of patients who had graft-donor T cell macrochimerism.

Per germline, CDR1 SQVTM and CDR2 ANQGSEA. This CDR3 spans 8 amino acids. Clones were sequenced by immunoSEQ multiplex PCR, and TCRdb holds only the in-frame ones, with some missing. This sample has over 85,000 clones, with approximately 94% found just once. This clonotype originated in a human donor who was the organ donor for an intestinal transplant. The sequencing here drew on unstimulated CD4+ T cells sorted from spleen or lymph node cells, taken before transplant. The gene calls are TRBV29-1 and TRBJ1-2, with unresolved D. As DNA, the CDR3 is TGCAGCGTTGAAAATGGCCCATTC. Translation gives CSVENGPF.